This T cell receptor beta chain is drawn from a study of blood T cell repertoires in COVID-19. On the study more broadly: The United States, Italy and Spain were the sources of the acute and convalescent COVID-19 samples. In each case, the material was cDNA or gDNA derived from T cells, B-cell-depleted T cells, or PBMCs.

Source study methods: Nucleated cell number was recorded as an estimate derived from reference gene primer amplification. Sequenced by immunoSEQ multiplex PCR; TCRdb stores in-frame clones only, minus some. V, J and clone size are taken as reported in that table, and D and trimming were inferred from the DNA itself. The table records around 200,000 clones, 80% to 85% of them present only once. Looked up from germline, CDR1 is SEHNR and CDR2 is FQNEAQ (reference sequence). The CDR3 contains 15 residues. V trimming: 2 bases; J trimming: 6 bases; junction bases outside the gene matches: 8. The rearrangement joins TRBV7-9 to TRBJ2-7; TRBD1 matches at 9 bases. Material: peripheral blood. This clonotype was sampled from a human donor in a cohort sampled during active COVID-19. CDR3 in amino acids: CASSLRTGVRGEQYF. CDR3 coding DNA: TGTGCCAGCAGCTTAAGGACAGGGGTTAGGGGCGAGCAGTACTTC.